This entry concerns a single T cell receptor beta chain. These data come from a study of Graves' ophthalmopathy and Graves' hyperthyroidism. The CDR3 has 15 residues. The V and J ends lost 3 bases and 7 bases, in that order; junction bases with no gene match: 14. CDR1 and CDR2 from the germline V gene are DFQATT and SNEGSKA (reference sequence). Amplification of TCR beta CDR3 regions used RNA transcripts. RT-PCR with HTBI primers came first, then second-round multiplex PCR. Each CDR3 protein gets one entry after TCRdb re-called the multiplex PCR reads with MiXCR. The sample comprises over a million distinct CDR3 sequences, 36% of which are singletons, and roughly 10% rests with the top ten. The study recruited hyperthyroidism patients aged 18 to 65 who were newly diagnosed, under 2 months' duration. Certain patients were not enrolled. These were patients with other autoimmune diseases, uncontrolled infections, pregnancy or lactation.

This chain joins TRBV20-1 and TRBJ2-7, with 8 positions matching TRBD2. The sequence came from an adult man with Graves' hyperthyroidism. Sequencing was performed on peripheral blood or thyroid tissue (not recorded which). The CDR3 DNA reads TGCAGTGCTAGTGTTCGGGCGGGGGGAATGGGTGAGCAGTACTTC. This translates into CSASVRAGGMGEQYF.